This T cell receptor (beta chain) is from a study of patients and donors after allogeneic stem cell transplantation. MiXCR, applied by TCRdb to the RT-PCR reads, yields one record per CDR3 protein. The sample carries about 410,000 distinct CDR3 sequences, more than 15% recorded once. From germline, CDR1 is GTSNPN and CDR2 SVGIG (reference sequence). This CDR3 contains 13 residues. Sequencing was done on a sample of blood, either unsorted or a sorted T cell fraction (not recorded which). The V call is TRBV30, the J call TRBJ2-1, with D perhaps being TRBD1 or TRBD2 (5 bases each). This clonotype originated in a human donor who was either an allogeneic HSCT recipient or a stem cell or donor lymphocyte infusion donor (not recorded which). It is not recorded whose cells these are; they may come from a transplant donor. CDR3 nucleotide sequence: TGTGTTGGGACCGAGAGCTCCTACAATGAGCAGTTCTTC. Translating it yields CVGTESSYNEQFF.